Included here is one TCR beta chain sequence, with context. This record belongs to a study of T cell changes during pregnancy in multiple sclerosis. Profiled with immunoSEQ multiplex PCR; TCRdb holds only in-frame clones, not every one. This table holds about 92,000 clones, around 93% found once. The CDR3 is 15 amino acids. Trimming cost V 5 bases and J 4 bases; bases outside gene matches: 4. The V gene's germline CDR1 is SNHLY and CDR2 FYNNEI. J is TRBJ2-1 and V is TRBV2; 11 nucleotides line up with TRBD2. The starting material was peripheral blood, obtained in the third trimester of pregnancy. The TCR was taken from a female donor with multiple sclerosis, enrolled in a pregnancy study. The CDR3 loop reads CASSPPSGRYNEQFF. Written as DNA, the CDR3 is TGTGCCAGCAGTCCCCCTAGCGGGAGGTACAATGAGCAGTTCTTC.